This T cell receptor beta chain is drawn from a study of identical twins. In this sample, this clonotype turned up a few times. Its antigen is still unknown. Study findings and constraints: Models, which agreed with sharing between unrelated individuals, nonetheless underestimated the out-of-frame TCR alpha sharing seen in monozygotic twins.

This CDR3 spans 12 amino acids. The germline gives CDR1 MNHEY, CDR2 SVGEGT. Trimming cost V 4 bases and J 8 bases, with 9 bases left between them. In TCRdb, the 5' RACE reads were re-called with MiXCR into one record per CDR3 protein. The sample includes about 530,000 distinct CDR3 sequences, about 22% of them seen just once. The same sample was also studied in work on yellow fever vaccine responses in identical twins.

This clonotype originated in a woman younger than 35 in good health. The chain uses TRBV6-2 or TRBV6-3 and TRBJ1-5; D call uncertain. The sample taken for sequencing was CD4+ T cells sorted from blood. This CDR3 is CASSFYGEPQHF. The CDR3 region has the DNA TGTGCCAGCAGTTTCTACGGGGAGCCCCAGCATTTT.